The clone carrying this T cell receptor (beta chain) has only a few counts. These data are taken from a study of blood T cells in healthy people across ages. Next came a second PCR, run for about 6 to 11 cycles, which used a sample-barcoded 5' primer along with a J-beta primer mix. TCRdb re-analysed the 5' RACE reads in MiXCR, keeping a single row per CDR3 protein. The sample lists some 730,000 distinct CDR3 sequences; approximately 21% were seen once. Trimming cost V 4 bases and J 1 base, with 13 bases left between them. Germline assignment: CDR1 LGHNA and CDR2 YNFKEQ. This CDR3 region has 15 residues.

This clonotype originated in a man aged 65-85 years in good health. V is TRBV4-2 and J is TRBJ1-1; no firm D call. Sequencing used blood. In DNA, the CDR3 is TGTGCCAGCAGCCGGGATATAATGACGAACACTGAAGCTTTCTTT. Protein sequence: CASSRDIMTNTEAFF.